The clone carrying this TCR beta chain was seen many times. The length of the CDR3 is 13 residues. Germline assignment: CDR1 MNHEY and CDR2 SVGEGT. V was clipped by 2 bases and J by 5 bases; unmatched bases: 3. This sample is drawn from a study of blood T cells in healthy people across ages. Combining a sample-barcoded 5' primer with a J-beta primer mix, a second PCR ran for roughly 6 to 11 cycles. Each cDNA molecule was tagged by a template-switch adaptor that had 12 random nucleotides. Researchers report that each sample yielded at least 2.5 million CDR3-containing paired-end reads. TCRdb passed the 5' RACE reads through MiXCR, listing each CDR3 protein once. The data hold approximately 810,000 distinct CDR3 sequences, with 29% observed a single time.

Sequenced input: blood. The sequence was obtained from an elderly woman in good health. This chain connects TRBV6-2 or TRBV6-3 to TRBJ2-7; 7 nucleotides line up with TRBD2. The CDR3 coding sequence is TGTGCCAGCAGTTACCTACTAGCGAACGAGCAGTACTTC. Amino acid sequence: CASSYLLANEQYF.